The 32 T cell receptor beta chains presented below share a single source sample, sequenced in a study of blood T cell repertoires in COVID-19. Clones were read by immunoSEQ multiplex PCR, and TCRdb kept only the in-frame ones, dropping some. This sample yields hundreds of thousands of clones, of which about 94% are seen a single time; 0.82% belongs to the top ten. Sequencing was performed on peripheral blood. The receptors come from a man in his 60s with COVID-19, enrolled during active disease.

The CDR3 is CASSSGFDEQFF. The CDR3 nucleotides read TGTGCCAGCAGCTCAGGGTTTGATGAGCAGTTCTTC. The chain couples TRBV7-3 to TRBJ2-1, with D possibly being TRBD1 (5 bases). Trimming stripped 4 bases from V and 8 bases from J, with 9 bases between. This CDR3 is 12 amino acids long. CDR1 SGHTA and CDR2 FQGTGA come from the germline V gene.

The chain links TRBV5-1 to TRBJ2-7, with 12 bases aligning to TRBD1. With 0 bases clipped from V and 4 bases from J, the junction kept 5 bases outside the gene matches. The CDR3 length is 16 residues. Germline V gene data show CDR1 as SGHRS and CDR2 as YFSETQ. The CDR3 coding sequence is TGCGCCAGCAGCTTGGCGGGGGGACAGGGGGCGTACGAGCAGTACTTC. Amino acids: CASSLAGGQGAYEQYF.

Here the CDR3 DNA reads TGTGCCAGTAGTAGTTGGGGGGTAGGAACTGAAGCTTTCTTT. Amino acid sequence: CASSSWGVGTEAFF. V usage is TRBV19 and J usage is TRBJ1-1; D is possibly TRBD1 (5 bases). The ends were cut back, 4 bases at V and 5 bases at J, with 14 bases in the middle. Germline assignment: CDR1 LNHDA and CDR2 SQIVND (reference sequence). This CDR3 region has 14 residues.

The J gene is TRBJ2-3, the V gene TRBV7-3; possibly TRBD1 for D (6 bases). Between the trimmed V and J ends, which lost 2 bases and 5 bases, there was a span of 8 bases. Germline loops: CDR1 SGHTA, CDR2 FQGTGA. The CDR3 runs to 13 residues. This CDR3 is CASSLGRGDTQYF. CDR3 DNA: TGTGCCAGCAGCTTAGGCAGGGGAGATACGCAGTATTTT.

This chain uses TRBV29-1 with TRBJ1-2, with TRBD1 matching over 9 bases. The CDR3 is 14 residues long. CDR1 and CDR2 (germline): SQVTM, ANQGSEA. Trimming cost V 8 bases and J 8 bases; bases outside gene matches: 15. The DNA of the CDR3 is TGCAGCACCTCCTCGACGGGACAGGGTCACGGCTACACCTTC. Translation gives CSTSSTGQGHGYTF. The entire variable domain, with the rest obtained from reference TRBV29-1 and TRBJ1-2, is as follows: SAVISQKPSRDICQRGTSLTIQCQVDSQVTMMFWYRQQPGQSLTLIATANQGSEATYESGFVIDKFPISRPNLTFSTLTVSNMSPEDSSIYLCSTSSTGQGHGYTFGSGTRLTVV.

The chain combines TRBV18 with TRBJ2-7; 11 nucleotides line up with TRBD2. V lost 3 bases and J lost 3; bases outside the gene matches: 4. This CDR3 spans 15 amino acids. Germline CDR1 and CDR2: KGHSH and LQKENI. CDR3 nucleotide sequence: TGTGCCAGCTCACCTACCGGGACTAGCGGCTACGAGCAGTACTTC. Translating it yields CASSPTGTSGYEQYF.

Regarding this clone: Other nucleotide sequences from this sample produce the same CDR3. V gene TRBV3-1 (or the pseudogene TRBV3-2) combines with J gene TRBJ1-5, with D possibly being TRBD1 (5 bases). The CDR3 has 13 amino acids. With 0 bases removed from V and 7 bases from J, the gap between germline ends came to 7 bases. Germline CDR1 and CDR2: LGHDT and YNNKEL (reference sequence). DNA of the CDR3: TGTGCCAGCAGCCAAGATCGGGGGCAGCCCCAGCATTTT. Its protein product is CASSQDRGQPQHF.

The rearrangement links TRBV11-2 to TRBJ1-2; 9 bases fit TRBD1. V gave up 5 bases and J gave up 4 bases; unmatched junction bases: 8. This CDR3 has 15 residues. Germline CDR1 SGHAT, CDR2 FQNNGV. CDR3 sequence (DNA): TGTGCCAGCAGCCTCACACAGGGGGCCGGCTATGGCTACACCTTC. Translating it yields CASSLTQGAGYGYTF.

The chain couples TRBV14 to TRBJ2-5; D is possibly TRBD2 (6 bases). Trimming left V 4 bases short and J 9 bases short, with 12 bases between. The germline gives CDR1 SGHDN, CDR2 FVKESK. The CDR3 runs to 12 residues. This CDR3 is CASSPQGLAQYF. In nucleotides, the CDR3 is TGTGCCAGCAGCCCCCAGGGACTGGCCCAGTACTTC.

The chain carries TRBV6-5 and TRBJ1-2, with D perhaps matching TRBD1 (6 bases). Germline assignment: CDR1 MNHEY and CDR2 SVGAGI. The V end lost 6 bases, the J end lost 4 bases, and 12 bases lay between the germline ends. The CDR3 is 13 residues long. In DNA, the CDR3 is TGTGCCAGCAGCTCTGACAGGTTCTATGGCTACACCTTC. As protein: CASSSDRFYGYTF.

The gene calls are TRBV10-3 and TRBJ1-1, with TRBD1 identical over 9 bases. V dropped 2 bases and J dropped 1; count of bases not matched to a gene: 2. The V gene's germline CDR1 is ENHRY and CDR2 SYGVKD. The CDR3 totals 15 residues. As DNA, the CDR3 is TGTGCCATCAGTGAGGAGGGACAGGGGAACACTGAAGCTTTCTTT. Encoded protein: CAISEEGQGNTEAFF.

CDR3 protein: CASSVDQGGNTEAFF. CDR3 bases: TGTGCCAGCAGCGTAGATCAGGGGGGCAACACTGAAGCTTTCTTT. The chain links TRBV9 to TRBJ1-1, with 7 bases aligning to TRBD1. Germline values: CDR1 SGDLS, CDR2 YYNGEE. The CDR3 sequence is 15 residues long. The V and J ends lost 0 bases and 2 bases, in that order; junction bases with no gene match: 4.

The chain couples TRBV5-1 to TRBJ2-3; perhaps TRBD2 as D (5 bases). V shed 4 bases and J shed 4 bases, with 7 bases lying between them. Germline loops: CDR1 SGHRS, CDR2 YFSETQ. CDR3 length: 12 amino acids. For the CDR3, the DNA is TGCGCCAGCAGCCCCGGGGCAGATACGCAGTATTTT. This sequence encodes CASSPGADTQYF. The full variable domain, completed using reference TRBV5-1 and TRBJ2-3, is KAGVTQTPRYLIKTRGQQVTLSCSPISGHRSVSWYQQTPGQGLQFLFEYFSETQRNKGNFPGRFSGRQFSNSRSEMNVSTLELGDSALYLCASSPGADTQYFGPGTRLTVL.

The chain joins TRBV18 to TRBJ1-5, with D possibly matching TRBD1 (5 bases). Germline V CDR1 and CDR2: KGHSH, LQKENI. The CDR3 contains 14 residues. V shed 1 base and J shed 9 bases, with 13 bases lying between them. CDR3 protein: CASSPLDRGGPQHF. CDR3 nucleotides: TGTGCCAGCTCACCACTCGACAGAGGCGGGCCCCAGCATTTT.

The rearrangement joins TRBV15 to TRBJ1-3; 8 positions agree with TRBD1. The CDR3 has 16 amino acids. Trimming cost V 3 bases and J 4 bases; bases outside gene matches: 8. Germline V CDR1 and CDR2: LNHNV, YYDKDF (reference sequence). CDR3 sequence: CATSSQGASGGNTIYF. The CDR3 DNA is TGTGCCACCAGCAGTCAGGGGGCAAGCGGCGGAAACACCATATATTTT.

The chain carries TRBV19 and TRBJ2-4; D is perhaps TRBD2 (6 bases). With 4 bases removed from V and 7 bases from J, the gap between germline ends came to 8 bases. The germline gives CDR1 LNHDA, CDR2 SQIVND (reference sequence). This CDR3 has 12 amino acids. The CDR3 sequence is CASSNLANIQYF. CDR3 DNA: TGTGCCAGTAGTAATCTAGCGAACATTCAGTACTTC.

The chain is built from TRBV30 and TRBJ1-1; D gene ambiguous. Germline assignment: CDR1 GTSNPN and CDR2 SVGIG (reference sequence). The CDR3 runs to 14 residues. Trimming shortened V by 3 bases and J by 4 bases, and 15 bases separated the two germline ends. CDR3 DNA sequence: TGTGCCTGGAGATTCCGGAGGGCGACCACTGAAGCTTTCTTT. Protein product: CAWRFRRATTEAFF.

This clone showed up just a few times. The chain links TRBV21-1 to TRBJ2-7; the table's D gene call, TRBD2, was not cross checked with the DNA. TRBV21-1 is assigned pseudogene status. The length of the CDR3 is 15 residues. CDR3 residues: CASSKGERLAGEQYF. As DNA, the CDR3 is TGTGCCAGCAGCAAAGGGGAAAGACTAGCTGGCGAGCAGTACTTC.

This CDR3 reads CASSRDRAPTQGNGYTF. The CDR3, as DNA: TGTGCCAGTAGTCGGGACAGGGCGCCAACTCAAGGCAATGGCTACACCTTC. The V gene is TRBV19, the J gene TRBJ1-2; TRBD1 agrees at 9 bases. V gave up 5 bases and J gave up 6 bases; unmatched junction bases: 16. Germline V gives CDR1 LNHDA, CDR2 SQIVND (reference sequence). CDR3 length equals 17 residues.

This clone appeared a single time. CDR3 protein: CASSRGPGAEAFF. The CDR3 nucleotides read TGCGCCAGCAGTAGAGGCCCCGGGGCTGAAGCTTTCTTT. The V gene is TRBV5-1, the J gene TRBJ1-1; D gene ambiguous. V was trimmed by 5 bases and J by 6 bases, leaving 14 bases between them. The CDR3 runs 13 residues. Germline CDR1 and CDR2: SGHRS and YFSETQ. The full variable domain, with the rest looked up from reference TRBV5-1 and TRBJ1-1, is KAGVTQTPRYLIKTRGQQVTLSCSPISGHRSVSWYQQTPGQGLQFLFEYFSETQRNKGNFPGRFSGRQFSNSRSEMNVSTLELGDSALYLCASSRGPGAEAFFGQGTRLTVV.

The V and J genes are TRBV3-1 (or the pseudogene TRBV3-2) and TRBJ2-3; 7 bases match TRBD2. The ends lost 1 base at V and 3 bases at J; junction bases unmatched: 7. CDR1 is LGHDT and CDR2 is YNNKEL in the germline V gene (reference sequence). This CDR3 comprises 16 residues. The chain's CDR3 is CASSQVQLARTDTQYF. DNA for the CDR3: TGTGCCAGCAGCCAAGTACAACTAGCGAGAACAGATACGCAGTATTTT.

J is TRBJ2-1 and V is TRBV18; TRBD2 matches 9 bases. J was trimmed by 0 bases and V by 0 bases; bases with no gene match: 6. This CDR3 has 18 amino acids. Germline V gene lookup returns CDR1 KGHSH and CDR2 LQKENI. The CDR3 is CASSPPSPTSGSYNEQFF. CDR3 nucleotides: TGTGCCAGCTCACCACCGAGTCCGACTAGCGGCTCCTACAATGAGCAGTTCTTC.

The rearrangement joins TRBV5-1 to TRBJ2-3; D might be TRBD1 (5 bases). V gave up 5 bases and J gave up 0 bases, with 10 bases separating them. From germline, CDR1 is SGHRS and CDR2 YFSETQ. The CDR3 has 14 amino acids. CDR3 loop: CASRRQLSTDTQYF. The CDR3 nucleotides are TGCGCCAGCAGGAGACAGCTAAGCACAGATACGCAGTATTTT.

CDR3 sequence (DNA): TGTGCCAGCAGCCAATTTCGAGGTAGCGGGAGAACTGCCCATGAGCAGTTCTTC. Amino acids: CASSQFRGSGRTAHEQFF. The chain recombines TRBV14 with TRBJ2-1; 9 bases map to TRBD2. The CDR3 is 18 residues long. V was clipped by 2 bases and J by 8 bases; unmatched bases: 16. Germline CDR1 reads SGHDN; CDR2 reads FVKESK.

This rearrangement joins TRBV7-8 to TRBJ1-1; 7 bases are a match to TRBD1. V trimming: 1 base; J trimming: 10 bases; junction bases outside the gene matches: 15. The CDR3 has 16 residues. Germline CDR1 SGHVS, CDR2 FQNEAQ. CDR3 residues: CASSLGFTRQGARAFF. The CDR3 region has the DNA TGTGCCAGCAGCTTAGGTTTCACGAGACAGGGAGCCCGAGCTTTCTTT.

The J gene is TRBJ2-1, the V gene TRBV5-5; D is ambiguous. CDR1 and CDR2 (germline): SGHKS, YYEKEE (reference sequence). CDR3 size: 16 residues. Trimming took off 0 bases at V and 2 bases at J, with 12 bases between the two ends. CDR3 nucleotide sequence: TGTGCCAGCAGCTTGGCGAACCCGCGGACCTACAATGAGCAGTTCTTC. It translates to CASSLANPRTYNEQFF.

The CDR3 protein is CASSLVQGARGTEAFF. CDR3 sequence (DNA): TGCGCCAGCAGCTTGGTTCAGGGGGCTAGGGGCACTGAAGCTTTCTTT. This sequence joins TRBV5-1 and TRBJ1-1; 8 nucleotides line up with TRBD1. This CDR3 has 16 amino acids. V was pared by 0 bases and J by 4 bases, with 8 bases of the junction left unmatched. Germline CDR1 SGHRS, CDR2 YFSETQ.

This clone came up once. The rearrangement uses TRBV7-2 and TRBJ2-7; no clear D. Germline CDR1 reads SGHTA; CDR2 reads FQGNSA. The CDR3 contains 15 residues. V was shortened by 5 bases and J by 5 bases, with 19 bases between the two germline ends. Here the CDR3 DNA reads TGTGCCAGCAGCCAAACCCGGGTCCCTAGGAACGAGCAGTACTTC. Its protein is CASSQTRVPRNEQYF.

The count of this clone is one. The chain links TRBV6-5 to TRBJ2-5; D uncertain. With 6 bases removed from V and 5 bases from J, the gap between germline ends came to 16 bases. Germline V gene lookup returns CDR1 MNHEY and CDR2 SVGAGI. The CDR3 is 14 residues long. CDR3 in DNA: TGTGCCAGCAGGGATCATCAGACCGGGGAGACCCAGTACTTC. Residues: CASRDHQTGETQYF.

The chain links TRBV4-1 to TRBJ1-2; unclear D gene. The V and J ends lost 0 bases and 4 bases respectively, with 12 bases between them. CDR1 is MGHRA and CDR2 is YSYEKL in the germline V gene. The CDR3 runs 15 residues. The CDR3 loop reads CASSQDMRESYGYTF. The CDR3 nucleotides are TGCGCCAGCAGCCAAGATATGCGCGAGAGCTATGGCTACACCTTC.

The V call is TRBV9, the J call TRBJ1-4; 7 bases match TRBD1. The trim removed 4 bases at V and 2 bases at J, leaving 2 bases unmatched. From germline, CDR1 is SGDLS and CDR2 YYNGEE. This CDR3 contains 14 residues. CDR3 bases: TGTGCCAGCAGCCAGGGGGTGACTAATGAAAAACTGTTTTTT. This sequence encodes CASSQGVTNEKLFF.

This rearrangement joins TRBV9 to TRBJ2-2; 7 bases match TRBD2. Germline V gene sequence: CDR1 SGDLS, CDR2 YYNGEE. With V trimmed by 3 bases and J by 1 base, 6 bases remained unmatched. This CDR3 is 16 amino acids long. DNA of the CDR3: TGTGCCAGCAGCGACCCGGGCGGGGGGAACACCGGGGAGCTGTTTTTT. It codes for CASSDPGGGNTGELFF.